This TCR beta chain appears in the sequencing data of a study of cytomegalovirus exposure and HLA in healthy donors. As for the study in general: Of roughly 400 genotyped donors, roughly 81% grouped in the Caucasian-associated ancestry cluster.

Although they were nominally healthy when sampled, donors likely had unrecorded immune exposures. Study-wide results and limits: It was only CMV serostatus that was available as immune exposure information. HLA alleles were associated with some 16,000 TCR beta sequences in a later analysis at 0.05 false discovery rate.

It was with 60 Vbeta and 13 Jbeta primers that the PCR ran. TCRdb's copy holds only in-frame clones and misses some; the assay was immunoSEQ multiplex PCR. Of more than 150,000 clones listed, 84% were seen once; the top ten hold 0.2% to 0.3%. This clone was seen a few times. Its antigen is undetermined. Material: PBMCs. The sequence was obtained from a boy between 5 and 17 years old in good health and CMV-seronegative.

CDR3 sequence (DNA): TGTGCCAGCAGTTACCTGAATGAAGGAGGTGAAAAACTGTTTTTT. Translating it yields CASSYLNEGGEKLFF. This chain connects TRBV6-5 to TRBJ1-4; no clear D gene. Between the trimmed V and J ends, which lost 2 bases and 7 bases, there was a span of 14 bases. The CDR3 is 15 residues long. Per germline, CDR1 MNHEY and CDR2 SVGAGI.